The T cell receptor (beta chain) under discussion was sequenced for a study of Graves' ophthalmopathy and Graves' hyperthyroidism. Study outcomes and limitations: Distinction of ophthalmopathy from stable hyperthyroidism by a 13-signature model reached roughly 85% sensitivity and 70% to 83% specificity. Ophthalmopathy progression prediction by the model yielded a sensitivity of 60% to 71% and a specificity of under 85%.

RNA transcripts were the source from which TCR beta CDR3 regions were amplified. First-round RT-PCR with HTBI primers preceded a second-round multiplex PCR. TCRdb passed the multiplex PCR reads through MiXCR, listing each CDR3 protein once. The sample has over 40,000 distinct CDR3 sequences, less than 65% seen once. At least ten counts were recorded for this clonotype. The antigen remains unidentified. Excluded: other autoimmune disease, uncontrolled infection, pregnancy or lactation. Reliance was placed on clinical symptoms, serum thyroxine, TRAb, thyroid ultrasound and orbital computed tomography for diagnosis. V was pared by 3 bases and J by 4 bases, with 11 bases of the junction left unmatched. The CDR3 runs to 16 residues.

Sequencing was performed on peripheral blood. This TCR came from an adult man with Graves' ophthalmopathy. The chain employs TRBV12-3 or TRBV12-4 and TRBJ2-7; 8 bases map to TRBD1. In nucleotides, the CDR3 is TGTGCCAGCAGTTTCTCAGGGGGCCACTTGGGGTACGAGCAGTACTTC. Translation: CASSFSGGHLGYEQYF.